This passage covers 5 T cell receptor beta chains from one sample sequenced in a study of cytotoxic CD8 clonotypes in ibrutinib-treated CLL. The method was immunoSEQ multiplex PCR; TCRdb's version includes in-frame clones alone and lacks a portion of them. The sample contains 130,000 or so clones, approximately 80% of which appear only once. The sequenced sample was PBMCs, obtained after 12 months of ibrutinib treatment. The receptors were gathered from a human donor with chronic lymphocytic leukemia.

J is TRBJ2-3 and V is TRBV28, with TRBD1 matching 7 bases. V was clipped by 7 bases and J by 7 bases; unmatched bases: 5. The CDR3 is made up of 12 amino acids. From germline, CDR1 is MDHEN and CDR2 SYDVKM. The CDR3 DNA reads TGTGCCAGCACCCCGGGACAGTATACGCAGTATTTT. Its protein product is CASTPGQYTQYF. Combining the CDR3 with reference TRBV28 and TRBJ2-3 gives the whole variable domain DVKVTQSSRYLVKRTGEKVFLECVQDMDHENMFWYRQDPGLGLRLIYFSYDVKMKEKGDIPEGYSVSREKKERFSLILESASTNQTSMYLCASTPGQYTQYFGPGTRLTVL.

V gene TRBV28 combines with J gene TRBJ1-2; 9 bases map to TRBD1. V lost 8 bases and J lost 6; bases outside the gene matches: 4. This CDR3 comprises 12 residues. Germline V lookup: CDR1 MDHEN, CDR2 SYDVKM. Written as DNA, the CDR3 is TGTGCCAGCGGACAGGGGATCGATGGCTACACCTTC. Translated, it gives CASGQGIDGYTF.

The chain is built from TRBV19 and TRBJ1-5; no clear D gene. CDR1 and CDR2 (germline): LNHDA, SQIVND (reference sequence). There are 15 residues in the CDR3. Trimming removed 4 bases at V and 0 bases at J, with 10 bases between. CDR3 nucleotides: TGTGCCAGTAGTAGCCCGCCGGTTAGCAATCAGCCCCAGCATTTT. It encodes CASSSPPVSNQPQHF.

V gene TRBV7-2 combines with J gene TRBJ2-7; D call uncertain. Germline V CDR1 and CDR2: SGHTA, FQGNSA. Trimming shortened V by 0 bases and J by 3 bases, and 3 bases separated the two germline ends. This CDR3 has 12 residues. This CDR3 is CASSLAFYEQYF. The CDR3 bases are TGTGCCAGCAGCTTAGCTTTCTACGAGCAGTACTTC.

V and J are TRBV2 and TRBJ1-2, with 7 bases lining up with TRBD1. The CDR3 loop spans 13 amino acids. After removal of 1 base from V and 6 bases from J, the junction contained 2 bases not matched to a gene. Germline values: CDR1 SNHLY, CDR2 FYNNEI. The CDR3 DNA follows: TGTGCCAGCAGTGAAGGGACAGGCAATGGCTACACCTTC. Residues: CASSEGTGNGYTF.